This entry features one T cell receptor (beta chain) sequence. Its antigen is undetermined. Autoimmune disease history or systemic immunosuppression meant exclusion. From germline, CDR1 is MNHEY and CDR2 SVGAGI. CDR3 length equals 14 residues. V was pared by 6 bases and J by 4 bases, with 15 bases between. This sample is drawn from a study of OX40 agonist ivuxolimab in advanced cancers. Findings and limits, study-wide: Clones of CD4+ and CD8+ blood T cells grew by week 6 at doses of 0.1 to 3.0 mg/kg.

Assay: immunoSEQ multiplex PCR; the TCRdb copy retains only in-frame clones and omits some. The table shows around 63,000 clones, with 75% to 90% occurring only once. The TCR comes from an adult with an advanced solid tumor such as melanoma, head and neck, liver or kidney cancer. J is TRBJ1-2 and V is TRBV6-5; no reliable D call. Material: CD4+ or CD8+ T cells sorted from blood, obtained in a trial of the OX40 agonist ivuxolimab. CDR3 in DNA: TGTGCCAGCAGCCAAGGAGGCCTACCCTATGGCTACACCTTC. Translated, it gives CASSQGGLPYGYTF.